The rows below give T cell receptor beta chains drawn from one sample of a study of blood T cell repertoires in COVID-19. Method: immunoSEQ multiplex PCR; TCRdb's copy keeps in-frame clones and lacks some. In the table there are some 100,000 clones, 82% of which are singletons. Material for sequencing was peripheral blood. Every receptor here comes from a man aged 45-65 years with active or convalescent COVID-19. The CDR3 runs from the conserved cysteine through the conserved F or W. Each record gives: clone size, V gene, J gene, D gene, CDR3 protein, CDR3 DNA. The D gene is left open where the match is weak. Clone size is shown for a subset of rows, as once, few, many or a class of expanded clone.

size: NA; V: TRBV11-2; J: TRBJ2-3; D: NA; CDR3: CASSPLVGTQYF; DNA: TGTGCCAGCAGCCCACTAGTCGGTACGCAGTATTTT
size: NA; V: TRBV28; J: TRBJ2-1; D: NA; CDR3: CASSFPSLANEQFF; DNA: TGTGCCAGCAGTTTCCCTAGCCTCGCCAATGAGCAGTTCTTC
size: NA; V: TRBV7-8; J: TRBJ2-7; D: TRBD1; CDR3: CASSVGIGGAARQYF; DNA: TGTGCCAGCAGCGTCGGTATAGGGGGCGCAGCCAGGCAGTACTTC
size: few; V: TRBV10-3; J: TRBJ2-1; D: TRBD2; CDR3: CAISEGTSGGPKSSYNEQFF; DNA: TGTGCCATCAGTGAGGGGACTAGCGGGGGGCCTAAGAGCTCCTACAATGAGCAGTTCTTC
size: NA; V: TRBV3-1/TRBV3-2; J: TRBJ2-5; D: TRBD1; CDR3: CASSQAQGAVETQYF; DNA: TGTGCCAGCAGCCAAGCACAGGGGGCCGTCGAGACCCAGTACTTC
size: NA; V: TRBV28; J: TRBJ2-5; D: TRBD1; CDR3: CASSPGTGDQETQYF; DNA: TGTGCCAGCAGTCCCGGGACAGGGGACCAAGAGACCCAGTACTTC
size: NA; V: TRBV9; J: TRBJ1-1; D: NA; CDR3: CASSVGQMNTEAFF; DNA: TGTGCCAGCAGCGTAGGGCAGATGAACACTGAAGCTTTCTTT
size: NA; V: TRBV12-3/TRBV12-4; J: TRBJ1-2; D: NA; CDR3: CASSRGREYGYTF; DNA: TGTGCCAGCAGTCGAGGACGGGAATATGGCTACACCTTC
size: NA; V: TRBV4-3; J: TRBJ1-2; D: TRBD1; CDR3: CASSQVQGQIYGYTF; DNA: TGCGCCAGCAGCCAAGTCCAGGGACAGATCTATGGCTACACCTTC
size: NA; V: TRBV7-6; J: TRBJ2-3; D: NA; CDR3: CASTHRDTSTDTQYF; DNA: TGTGCCAGCACCCACAGGGACACAAGCACAGATACGCAGTATTTT
size: NA; V: TRBV24-1; J: TRBJ2-3; D: NA; CDR3: CATSDPNNGGYTDTQYF; DNA: TGTGCCACCAGTGATCCAAATAACGGGGGTTACACAGATACGCAGTATTTT
size: NA; V: TRBV18; J: TRBJ1-6; D: NA; CDR3: CASSSGGTGWGTLHF; DNA: TGTGCCAGCTCGTCCGGAGGAACGGGGTGGGGAACCCTCCACTTT
size: few; V: TRBV3-1/TRBV3-2; J: TRBJ2-7; D: TRBD2; CDR3: CASSPLGGPGEQYF; DNA: TGTGCCAGCAGCCCTCTGGGAGGGCCGGGCGAGCAGTACTTC
size: NA; V: TRBV30; J: TRBJ2-3; D: TRBD2; CDR3: CASSLAGGKSTDTQYF; DNA: TGTGCCTCCTCTCTAGCGGGGGGGAAAAGCACAGATACGCAGTATTTT
size: NA; V: TRBV7-9; J: TRBJ2-7; D: TRBD1; CDR3: CASSSLGQGRAYEQYF; DNA: TGTGCCAGCAGCTCGTTGGGACAGGGTCGTGCCTACGAGCAGTACTTC
size: NA; V: TRBV10-1; J: TRBJ2-3; D: TRBD2; CDR3: CASSEPTAGSTDTQYF; DNA: TGCGCCAGCAGTGAGCCAACAGCGGGAAGCACAGATACGCAGTATTTT
size: NA; V: TRBV9; J: TRBJ1-5; D: TRBD1; CDR3: CASSVSSTGVYQPQHF; DNA: TGTGCCAGCAGCGTCAGTTCAACAGGGGTCTATCAGCCCCAGCATTTT
size: NA; V: TRBV4-2; J: TRBJ2-7; D: NA; CDR3: CASSQSLTHSYEQYF; DNA: TGTGCCAGCAGCCAATCACTGACTCACTCCTACGAGCAGTACTTC
size: NA; V: TRBV15; J: TRBJ1-2; D: NA; CDR3: CATSRGPRGNYGYTF; DNA: TGTGCCACCAGCAGAGGTCCTAGGGGGAACTATGGCTACACCTTC
size: NA; V: TRBV6-5; J: TRBJ2-5; D: TRBD2; CDR3: CASSYKSGGEETQYF; DNA: TGTGCCAGCAGTTACAAGAGCGGGGGCGAAGAGACCCAGTACTTC
size: few; V: TRBV6-2/TRBV6-3; J: TRBJ1-1; D: TRBD1; CDR3: CASSGLTGGNEAFF; DNA: TGTGCCAGCAGTGGACTAACAGGGGGAAATGAAGCTTTCTTT
size: few; V: TRBV14; J: TRBJ2-1; D: TRBD1; CDR3: CASSHGQGVDNEQFF; DNA: TGTGCCAGCAGTCACGGACAGGGGGTGGACAATGAGCAGTTCTTC
size: NA; V: TRBV6-5; J: TRBJ1-2; D: NA; CDR3: CASKRGGGYTF; DNA: TGTGCCAGCAAGCGGGGCGGGGGCTACACCTTC
size: NA; V: TRBV7-9; J: TRBJ1-6; D: TRBD1; CDR3: CASSPRQGAGSPLHF; DNA: TGTGCCAGCAGCCCGCGACAGGGGGCAGGTTCACCCCTCCACTTT
size: NA; V: TRBV28; J: TRBJ1-5; D: NA; CDR3: CASSFGDSNQPQHF; DNA: TGTGCCAGCAGTTTCGGGGATAGCAATCAGCCCCAGCATTTT
size: NA; V: TRBV7-2; J: TRBJ2-3; D: NA; CDR3: CASSSPGNKDTQYF; DNA: TGTGCCAGCAGCTCGCCCGGGAACAAAGATACGCAGTATTTT
size: NA; V: TRBV7-2; J: TRBJ2-1; D: TRBD2; CDR3: CASSPQRGMWDEQFF; DNA: TGTGCCAGCAGCCCTCAGCGGGGGATGTGGGATGAGCAGTTCTTC
size: NA; V: TRBV27; J: TRBJ1-1; D: TRBD1; CDR3: CASSYARQGNTEAFF; DNA: TGTGCCAGCAGTTACGCCCGACAGGGGAACACTGAAGCTTTCTTT
size: NA; V: TRBV14; J: TRBJ2-1; D: TRBD1; CDR3: CASRGQPYNEQFF; DNA: TGTGCCAGCCGGGGACAGCCCTACAATGAGCAGTTCTTC
size: few; V: TRBV6-5; J: TRBJ1-6; D: TRBD1; CDR3: CASSLTGTGESPLHF; DNA: TGTGCCAGCAGTCTAACCGGGACAGGAGAGTCACCCCTCCACTTT
size: NA; V: TRBV10-3; J: TRBJ2-7; D: NA; CDR3: CAIEGGQYF; DNA: TGTGCCATCGAGGGCGGGCAGTACTTC
size: once; V: TRBV7-9; J: TRBJ2-5; D: NA; CDR3: CASSLRQEKQETQYF; DNA: TGTGCCAGCAGCTTAAGACAGGAAAAACAAGAGACCCAGTACTTC
size: NA; V: TRBV28; J: TRBJ2-2; D: TRBD2; CDR3: CASSSPAGGHSYTGELFF; DNA: TGTGCCAGCAGTTCCCCGGCGGGGGGGCATTCGTACACCGGGGAGCTGTTTTTT
size: NA; V: TRBV10-1; J: TRBJ1-1; D: TRBD1; CDR3: CASSGRTGGVAEAFF; DNA: TGCGCCAGCAGTGGAAGGACAGGGGGCGTAGCTGAAGCTTTCTTT